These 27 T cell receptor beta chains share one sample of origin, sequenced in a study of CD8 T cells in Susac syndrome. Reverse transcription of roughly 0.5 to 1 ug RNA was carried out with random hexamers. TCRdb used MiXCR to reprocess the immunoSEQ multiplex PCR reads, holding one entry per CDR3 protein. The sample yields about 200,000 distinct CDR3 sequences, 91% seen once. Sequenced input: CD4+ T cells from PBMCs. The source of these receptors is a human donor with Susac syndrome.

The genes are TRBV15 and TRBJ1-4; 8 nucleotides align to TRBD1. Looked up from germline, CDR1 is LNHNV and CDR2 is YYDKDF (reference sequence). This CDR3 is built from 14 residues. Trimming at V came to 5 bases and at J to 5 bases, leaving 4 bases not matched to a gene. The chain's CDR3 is CATSARQGNEKLFF. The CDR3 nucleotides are TGTGCCACCAGCGCCCGACAGGGGAATGAAAAACTGTTTTTT.

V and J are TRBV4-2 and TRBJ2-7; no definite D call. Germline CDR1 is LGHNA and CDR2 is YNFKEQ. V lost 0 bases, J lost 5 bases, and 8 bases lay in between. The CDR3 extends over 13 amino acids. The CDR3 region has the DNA TGTGCCAGCAGCCAAGAAGGCAGTGACGAGCAGTACTTC. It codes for CASSQEGSDEQYF.

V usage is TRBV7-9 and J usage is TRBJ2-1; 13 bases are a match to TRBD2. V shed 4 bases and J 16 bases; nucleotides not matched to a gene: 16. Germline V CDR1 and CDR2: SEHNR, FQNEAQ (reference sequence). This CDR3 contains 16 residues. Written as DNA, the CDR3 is TGTGCCAGCAGCTCACCAAGAATAGGGACTAGCGGGACCGTATTCTTC. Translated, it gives CASSSPRIGTSGTVFF.

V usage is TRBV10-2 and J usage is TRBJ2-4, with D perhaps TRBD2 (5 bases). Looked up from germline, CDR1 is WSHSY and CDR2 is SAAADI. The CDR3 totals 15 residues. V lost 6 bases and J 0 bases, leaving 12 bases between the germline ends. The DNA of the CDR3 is TGCGCCAGCAGGAGCTTCGGGGAAGCCAAAAACATTCAGTACTTC. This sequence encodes CASRSFGEAKNIQYF.

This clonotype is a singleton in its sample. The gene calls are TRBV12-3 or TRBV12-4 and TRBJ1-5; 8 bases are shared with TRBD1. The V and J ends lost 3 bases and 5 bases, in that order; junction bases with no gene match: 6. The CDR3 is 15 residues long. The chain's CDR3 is CASSFQQGADQPQHF. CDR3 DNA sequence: TGTGCCAGCAGTTTTCAGCAGGGGGCGGATCAGCCCCAGCATTTT.

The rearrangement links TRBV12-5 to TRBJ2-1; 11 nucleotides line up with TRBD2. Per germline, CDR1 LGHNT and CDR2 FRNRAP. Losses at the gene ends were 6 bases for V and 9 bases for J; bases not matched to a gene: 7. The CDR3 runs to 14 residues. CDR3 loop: CASGIAGGRGEQFF. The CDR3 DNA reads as TGTGCTAGTGGAATAGCGGGGGGGCGAGGTGAGCAGTTCTTC.

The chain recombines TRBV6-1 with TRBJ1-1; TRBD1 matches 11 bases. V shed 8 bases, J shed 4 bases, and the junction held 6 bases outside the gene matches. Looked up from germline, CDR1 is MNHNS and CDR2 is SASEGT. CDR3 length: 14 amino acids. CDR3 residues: CASCSGTGGTEAFF. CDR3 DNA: TGTGCCAGCTGTTCCGGGACAGGGGGCACTGAAGCTTTCTTT.

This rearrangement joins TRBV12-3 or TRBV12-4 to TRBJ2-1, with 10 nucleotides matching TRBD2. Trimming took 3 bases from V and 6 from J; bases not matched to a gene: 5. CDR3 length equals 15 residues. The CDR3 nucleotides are TGTGCCAGCAGTTTCTCACTAGCGGGAACCAATGAGCAGTTCTTC. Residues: CASSFSLAGTNEQFF.

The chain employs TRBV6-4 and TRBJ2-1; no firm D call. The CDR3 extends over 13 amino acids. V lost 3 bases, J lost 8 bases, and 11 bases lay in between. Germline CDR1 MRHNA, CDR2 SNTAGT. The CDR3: CASSESGPDEQFF. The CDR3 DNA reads TGTGCCAGCAGTGAGTCTGGACCCGATGAGCAGTTCTTC.

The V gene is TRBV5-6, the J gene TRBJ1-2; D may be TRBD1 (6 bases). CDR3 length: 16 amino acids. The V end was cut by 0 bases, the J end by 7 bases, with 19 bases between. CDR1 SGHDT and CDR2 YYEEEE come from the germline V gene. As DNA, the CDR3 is TGTGCCAGCAGCTTGGATTACAGGGTTCGGGCAGCTGGCTACACCTTC. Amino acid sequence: CASSLDYRVRAAGYTF. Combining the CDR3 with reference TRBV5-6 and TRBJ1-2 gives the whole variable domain DAGVTQSPTHLIKTRGQQVTLRCSPKSGHDTVSWYQQALGQGPQFIFQYYEEEERQRGNFPDRFSGHQFPNYSSELNVNALLLGDSALYLCASSLDYRVRAAGYTFGSGTRLTVV.

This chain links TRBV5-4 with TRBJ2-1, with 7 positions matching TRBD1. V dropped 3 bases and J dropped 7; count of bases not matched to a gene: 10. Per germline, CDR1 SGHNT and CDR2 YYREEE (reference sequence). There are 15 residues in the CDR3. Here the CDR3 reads CASSYDPFRGNEQFF. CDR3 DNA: TGTGCCAGCAGCTACGACCCCTTCAGGGGGAATGAGCAGTTCTTC.

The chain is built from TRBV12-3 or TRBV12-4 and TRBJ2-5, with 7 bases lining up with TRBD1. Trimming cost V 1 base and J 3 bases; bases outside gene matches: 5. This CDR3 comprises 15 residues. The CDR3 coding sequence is TGTGCCAGCAGTTTAGGCGACAGGGATGAAGAGACCCAGTACTTC. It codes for CASSLGDRDEETQYF.

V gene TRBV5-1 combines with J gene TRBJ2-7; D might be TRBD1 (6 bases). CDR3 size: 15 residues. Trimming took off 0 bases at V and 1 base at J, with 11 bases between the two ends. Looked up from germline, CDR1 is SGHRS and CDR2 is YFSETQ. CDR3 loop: CASSLDVRGSYEQYF. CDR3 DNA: TGCGCCAGCAGCTTGGATGTCAGGGGTTCCTACGAGCAGTACTTC.

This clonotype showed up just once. CDR3 sequence (DNA): TGTGCCAGCAGTGACACGGGAGCGGATGAGCAGTTCTTC. Its protein is CASSDTGADEQFF. The chain couples TRBV6-4 to TRBJ2-1; D possibly corresponds to TRBD2 (6 bases). CDR1 MRHNA and CDR2 SNTAGT come from the germline V gene. The length of the CDR3 is 13 residues. The V end was cut by 2 bases, the J end by 8 bases, with 10 bases between.

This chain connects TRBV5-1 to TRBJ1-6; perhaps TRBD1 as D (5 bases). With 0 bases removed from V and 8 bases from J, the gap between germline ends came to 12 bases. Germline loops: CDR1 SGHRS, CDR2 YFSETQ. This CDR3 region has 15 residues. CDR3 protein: CASSLAGGPDSPLHF. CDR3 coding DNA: TGCGCCAGCAGCTTGGCCGGGGGTCCGGATTCACCCCTCCACTTT. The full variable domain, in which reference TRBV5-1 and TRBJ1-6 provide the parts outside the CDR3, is KAGVTQTPRYLIKTRGQQVTLSCSPISGHRSVSWYQQTPGQGLQFLFEYFSETQRNKGNFPGRFSGRQFSNSRSEMNVSTLELGDSALYLCASSLAGGPDSPLHFGNGTRLTVT.

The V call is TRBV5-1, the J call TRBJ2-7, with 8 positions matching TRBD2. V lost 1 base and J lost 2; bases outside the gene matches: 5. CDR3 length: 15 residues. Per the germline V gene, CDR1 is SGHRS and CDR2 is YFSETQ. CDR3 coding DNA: TGCGCCAGCAGCTTGCGGGCGGGGGGTGCCTACGAGCAGTACTTC. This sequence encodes CASSLRAGGAYEQYF.

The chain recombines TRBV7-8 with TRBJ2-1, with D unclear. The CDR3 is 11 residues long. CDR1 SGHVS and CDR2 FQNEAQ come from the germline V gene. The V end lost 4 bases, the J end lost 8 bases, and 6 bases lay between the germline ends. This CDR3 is CASSSFHEQFF. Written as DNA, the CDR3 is TGTGCCAGCAGCTCCTTCCATGAGCAGTTCTTC.

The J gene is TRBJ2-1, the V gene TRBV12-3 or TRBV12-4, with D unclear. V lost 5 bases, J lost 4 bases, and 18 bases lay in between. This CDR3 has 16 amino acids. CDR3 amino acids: CASSAILSGRYNEQFF. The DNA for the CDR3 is TGTGCCAGCAGTGCTATCTTATCCGGACGGTACAATGAGCAGTTCTTC.

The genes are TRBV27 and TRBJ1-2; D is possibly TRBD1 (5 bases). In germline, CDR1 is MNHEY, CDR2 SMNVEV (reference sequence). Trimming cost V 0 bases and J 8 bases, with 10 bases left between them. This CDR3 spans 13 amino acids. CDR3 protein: CASSLSQGKGYTF. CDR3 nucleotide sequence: TGTGCCAGCAGTTTATCGCAGGGTAAGGGCTACACCTTC.

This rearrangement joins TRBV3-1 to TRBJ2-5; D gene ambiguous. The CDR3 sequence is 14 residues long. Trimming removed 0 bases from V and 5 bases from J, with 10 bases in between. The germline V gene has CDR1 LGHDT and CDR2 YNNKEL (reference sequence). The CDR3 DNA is TGTGCCAGCAGCCAAGAGTGGGGAAGGGAGACCCAGTACTTC. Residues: CASSQEWGRETQYF.

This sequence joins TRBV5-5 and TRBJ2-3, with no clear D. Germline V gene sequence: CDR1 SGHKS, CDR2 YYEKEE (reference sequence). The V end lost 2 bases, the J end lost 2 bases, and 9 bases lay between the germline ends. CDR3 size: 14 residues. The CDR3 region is CASSFQPNTDTQYF. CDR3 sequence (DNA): TGTGCCAGCAGCTTTCAGCCGAACACAGATACGCAGTATTTT.

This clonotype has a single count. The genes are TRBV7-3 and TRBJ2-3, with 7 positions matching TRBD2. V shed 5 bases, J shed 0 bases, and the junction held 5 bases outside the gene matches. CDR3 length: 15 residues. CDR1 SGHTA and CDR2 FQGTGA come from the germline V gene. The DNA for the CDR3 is TGTGCCAGCAGCCCTAGCGGCTCTAGCACAGATACGCAGTATTTT. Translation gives CASSPSGSSTDTQYF.

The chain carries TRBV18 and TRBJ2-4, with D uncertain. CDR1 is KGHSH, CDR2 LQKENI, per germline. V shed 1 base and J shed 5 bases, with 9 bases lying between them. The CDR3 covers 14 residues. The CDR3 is CASSPQGLENIQYF. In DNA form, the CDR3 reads TGTGCCAGCTCACCACAGGGTCTAGAAAACATTCAGTACTTC. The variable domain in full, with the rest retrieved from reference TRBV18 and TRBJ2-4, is NAGVMQNPRHLVRRRGQEARLRCSPMKGHSHVYWYRQLPEEGLKFMVYLQKENIIDESGMPKERFSAEFPKEGPSILRIQQVVRGDSAAYFCASSPQGLENIQYFGAGTRLSVL.

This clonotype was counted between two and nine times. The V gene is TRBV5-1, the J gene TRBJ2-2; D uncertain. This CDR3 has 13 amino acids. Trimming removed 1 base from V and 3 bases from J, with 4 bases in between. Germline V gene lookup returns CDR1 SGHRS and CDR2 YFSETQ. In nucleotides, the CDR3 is TGCGCCAGCAGCTTGTTGGACACCGGGGAGCTGTTTTTT. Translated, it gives CASSLLDTGELFF.

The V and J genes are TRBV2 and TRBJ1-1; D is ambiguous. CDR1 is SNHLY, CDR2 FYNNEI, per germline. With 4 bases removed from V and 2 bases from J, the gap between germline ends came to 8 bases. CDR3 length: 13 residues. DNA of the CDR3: TGTGCCAGCAGTGCCGGGTTCAACACTGAAGCTTTCTTT. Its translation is CASSAGFNTEAFF.

The chain's CDR3 is CASSFGGDEKLFF. Written as DNA, the CDR3 is TGTGCCAGCAGTTTCGGCGGAGATGAAAAACTGTTTTTT. J is TRBJ1-4 and V is TRBV28; D gene ambiguous. Trimming cost V 3 bases and J 6 bases, with 8 bases left between them. CDR1 and CDR2 from the germline V gene are MDHEN and SYDVKM. The CDR3 is made up of 13 amino acids.

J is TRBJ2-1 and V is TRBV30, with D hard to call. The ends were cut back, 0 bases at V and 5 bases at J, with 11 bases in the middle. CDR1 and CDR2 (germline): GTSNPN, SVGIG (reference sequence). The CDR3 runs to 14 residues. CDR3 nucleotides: TGTGCCTGGAGTGTACTAAGGAAGCACAATGAGCAGTTCTTC. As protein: CAWSVLRKHNEQFF.